The source of this T cell receptor beta chain is a study of cytomegalovirus exposure and HLA in healthy donors. The V and J ends lost 2 bases and 7 bases, in that order; junction bases with no gene match: 9. The CDR3 contains 16 residues. Germline V CDR1 and CDR2: SGHVS, FNYEAQ. For this clone: Its antigen is still unknown.

Assay used: immunoSEQ multiplex PCR; TCRdb lists only in-frame clones, some missing. The sample has roughly 300,000 clones, approximately 86% seen once. Study-level findings and limits: The study listed 150 to 200 cytomegalovirus-associated TCR beta chains.

This chain connects TRBV7-6 to TRBJ2-1; 9 nucleotides line up with TRBD1. Sequenced: PBMCs. The sequence derives from a woman in her thirties in good health and CMV-seropositive. The CDR3 reads CASSLLQRGQGNEQFF. The CDR3, as DNA: TGTGCCAGCAGCTTACTCCAACGGGGACAGGGAAATGAGCAGTTCTTC.